Listed here are 13 T cell receptor beta chains from one sample, sequenced in a study of blood T cell repertoires in COVID-19. TCRdb keeps only in-frame clones here, not all; method: immunoSEQ multiplex PCR. Among more than 200,000 clones, about 88% were seen once, and the ten largest hold under 2%. Sequenced input: peripheral blood. All receptors derive from a man between 65 and 85 years old with acute or convalescent COVID-19.

The chain has TRBV19 and TRBJ2-3; D is uncertain. The germline V gene has CDR1 LNHDA and CDR2 SQIVND (reference sequence). CDR3 length equals 15 residues. The germline V and J ends were trimmed by 3 bases and 6 bases, with 16 bases remaining between them. CDR3 bases: TGTGCCAGTAGTATGGGTAGTGCGGTCCGGGATACGCAGTATTTT. Its translation is CASSMGSAVRDTQYF.

This chain uses TRBV6-5 with TRBJ1-1, with D hard to call. The CDR3 consists of 15 residues. Germline V lookup: CDR1 MNHEY, CDR2 SVGAGI. V was cut by 0 bases and J by 1 base, with 9 bases left in between. DNA for the CDR3: TGTGCCAGCAGTTACTCTGGGCCATCGAACACTGAAGCTTTCTTT. Translation: CASSYSGPSNTEAFF.

This clone showed up just once. The chain has TRBV5-8 and TRBJ2-1; possible D gene TRBD1, 5 bases. Trimming removed 0 bases from V and 5 bases from J, with 12 bases in between. Germline V gives CDR1 SGHTS, CDR2 YDEGEE. This CDR3 comprises 15 residues. The CDR3 protein is CASSLVGQGNNEQFF. CDR3 DNA: TGTGCCAGCAGCTTGGTAGGGCAGGGAAACAATGAGCAGTTCTTC. The full variable domain, its missing parts supplied by reference TRBV5-8 and TRBJ2-1, is EAGVTQSPTHLIKTRGQQATLRCSPISGHTSVYWYQQALGLGLQFLLWYDEGEERNRGNFPPRFSGRQFPNYSSELNVNALELEDSALYLCASSLVGQGNNEQFFGPGTRLTVL.

The genes are TRBV10-3 and TRBJ1-4, with TRBD1 identical over 7 bases. There are 14 residues in the CDR3. Unmatched junction bases numbered 3, after V lost 0 bases and J lost 8 bases. Germline values: CDR1 ENHRY, CDR2 SYGVKD. The CDR3: CAISESTGREKLFF. The CDR3 nucleotides read TGTGCCATCAGTGAGTCGACAGGGAGGGAAAAACTGTTTTTT.

For the CDR3, the DNA is TGTGCCAGCAGTTTATCCGGAGTAGGGGCGGCAGATACGCAGTATTTT. This gives the protein CASSLSGVGAADTQYF. The V call is TRBV28, the J call TRBJ2-3; a weak D match, TRBD1 (5 bases). The CDR3 consists of 16 residues. Germline V gene lookup returns CDR1 MDHEN and CDR2 SYDVKM. V gave up 1 base and J gave up 4 bases, with 15 bases separating them.

This clone was observed a single time. The rearrangement joins TRBV5-1 to TRBJ1-2; 10 bases agree with TRBD1. CDR3 size: 14 residues. Germline V CDR1 and CDR2: SGHRS, YFSETQ. V was pared by 2 bases and J by 8 bases, with 6 bases of the junction left unmatched. The CDR3: CASSLETGGLGYTF. CDR3 coding DNA: TGCGCCAGCAGCTTAGAGACAGGGGGCCTAGGCTACACCTTC.

CDR3: CASSYARANYEQYF. The CDR3 DNA reads TGTGCCAGCAGTTACGCCAGGGCCAACTACGAGCAGTACTTC. This chain connects TRBV6-5 to TRBJ2-7; maybe TRBD1 (5 bases). Per the germline V gene, CDR1 is MNHEY and CDR2 is SVGAGI. The V gene lost 2 bases and the J gene lost 3 bases, with 11 bases spanning the gap. CDR3 length: 14 amino acids.

This clone was observed a single time. The genes are TRBV11-3 and TRBJ2-7, with D perhaps matching TRBD2 (6 bases). The V gene's germline CDR1 is SGHNT and CDR2 YENEEA. CDR3 length equals 13 residues. Trimming stripped 4 bases from V and 3 bases from J, with 10 bases between. This CDR3 is CASSWSGGYEQYF. CDR3 nucleotide sequence: TGTGCCAGCAGCTGGTCCGGGGGCTACGAGCAGTACTTC.

This chain connects TRBV19 to TRBJ2-7, with TRBD2 as a possible D gene (5 bases). The V end was cut by 5 bases, the J end by 7 bases, with 21 bases between. The V gene's germline CDR1 is LNHDA and CDR2 SQIVND (reference sequence). This CDR3 is built from 15 residues. This CDR3 reads CASSLSLGPSREQYF. CDR3 bases: TGTGCCAGTAGTCTTTCACTAGGACCCTCGCGGGAGCAGTACTTC.

The chain links TRBV6-1 to TRBJ2-1; D ambiguous. Germline V gene data show CDR1 as MNHNS and CDR2 as SASEGT. V gave up 2 bases and J gave up 3 bases, with 5 bases separating them. The CDR3 contains 13 residues. The CDR3 sequence is CASSETDYNEQFF. In nucleotides, the CDR3 is TGTGCCAGCAGTGAAACAGACTACAATGAGCAGTTCTTC.

The CDR3 spells CASSRGLAGGGTVAEQYF. The DNA for the CDR3 is TGTGCCAGCAGTCGGGGACTAGCGGGAGGCGGTACGGTGGCCGAGCAGTACTTC. V usage is TRBV6-6 and J usage is TRBJ2-7, with 15 bases fitting TRBD2. The CDR3 consists of 18 residues. After removal of 5 bases from V and 6 bases from J, the junction contained 14 bases not matched to a gene. Per germline, CDR1 MNHNY and CDR2 SVGAGI (reference sequence).

The chain has TRBV6-1 and TRBJ2-1; D is possibly TRBD2 (6 bases). The CDR3 contains 16 residues. Germline assignment: CDR1 MNHNS and CDR2 SASEGT. V lost 2 bases to trimming and J lost 3 bases, with 14 bases between them. The CDR3 DNA reads as TGTGCCAGCAGTGAACGCCCAGCGGGCTACTACAATGAGCAGTTCTTC. Protein: CASSERPAGYYNEQFF.

This clone occurred once. The chain is built from TRBV28 and TRBJ2-2; tentative D call: TRBD2 (6 bases). The CDR3 covers 16 residues. V dropped 4 bases and J dropped 6 bases, with 18 bases sitting between them. Germline lookup yields CDR1 MDHEN and CDR2 SYDVKM. CDR3 DNA: TGTGCCAGCAGTTCGGGCAGGAAAGGAGGGGCCGGGGAGCTGTTTTTT. Amino acid sequence: CASSSGRKGGAGELFF.